The 19 T cell receptor beta chains below come from one sample, sequenced in a study of T cell changes during pregnancy in multiple sclerosis. Produced via immunoSEQ multiplex PCR; TCRdb's table is partial and in-frame only. This sample has about 89,000 clones; approximately 93% occur once, and the top ten carry approximately 1.7%. Sequences were derived from peripheral blood, sampled after pregnancy. Every receptor here comes from a female donor in good health, enrolled as a control in a pregnancy study.

The gene calls are TRBV30 and TRBJ2-7, with 9 bases aligning to TRBD2. J was trimmed by 3 bases and V by 4 bases; bases with no gene match: 10. The CDR3 covers 15 residues. Germline CDR1 is GTSNPN and CDR2 is SVGIG (reference sequence). The CDR3 here is CAWTRSSGEYYEQYF. In DNA, the CDR3 is TGTGCCTGGACCCGATCTAGCGGGGAATACTACGAGCAGTACTTC. The full variable domain, completed using reference TRBV30 and TRBJ2-7, is SQTIHQWPATLVQPVGSPLSLECTVEGTSNPNLYWYRQAAGRGLQLLFYSVGIGQISSEVPQNLSASRPQDRQFILSSKKLLLSDSGFYLCAWTRSSGEYYEQYFGPGTRLTVT.

This chain joins TRBV5-5 and TRBJ1-2, with D possibly TRBD1 on 6 matching bases. The CDR3 length is 15 residues. V dropped 0 bases and J dropped 4 bases, with 13 bases sitting between them. Germline V gene lookup returns CDR1 SGHKS and CDR2 YYEKEE (reference sequence). The CDR3 here is CASSLEAQGFYGYTF. DNA of the CDR3: TGTGCCAGCAGCTTGGAAGCCCAGGGGTTCTATGGCTACACCTTC.

This sequence joins TRBV7-2 and TRBJ1-2; 9 bases are a match to TRBD1. The germline CDR1 and CDR2 sequences are SGHTA and FQGNSA. J gave up 8 bases and V 5 bases, and 18 bases lay outside the gene matches. The CDR3 runs 17 residues. The CDR3 is CASSLSGTGKGLRGYTF. The CDR3 coding sequence is TGTGCCAGCAGCCTCAGCGGGACAGGGAAAGGTTTAAGGGGCTACACCTTC.

The rearrangement uses TRBV5-1 and TRBJ1-5; D ambiguous. CDR1 is SGHRS, CDR2 YFSETQ, per germline. V was shortened by 4 bases and J by 1 base, with 12 bases between the two germline ends. The CDR3 spans 15 residues. CDR3 residues: CASSPGLESNQPQHF. In DNA, the CDR3 is TGCGCCAGCAGCCCCGGACTCGAGAGCAATCAGCCCCAGCATTTT.

J is TRBJ2-1 and V is TRBV5-1; 11 bases fit TRBD2. The CDR3 sequence is 14 residues long. The germline V gene has CDR1 SGHRS and CDR2 YFSETQ. The V gene end was trimmed by 2 bases and the J gene end by 9 bases; junction bases not matched to a gene: 4. Here the CDR3 DNA reads TGCGCCAGCAGCTTTACTAGCGGGAGCCTTGAGCAGTTCTTC. Encoded protein: CASSFTSGSLEQFF.

The chain uses TRBV6-1 and TRBJ2-1, with 7 bases identical to TRBD2. The junction had 8 bases not matched to a gene; V was cut back by 0 bases and J by 6 bases. This CDR3 comprises 16 residues. CDR1 and CDR2 (germline): MNHNS, SASEGT. The CDR3 nucleotides are TGTGCCAGCAGTGAAGCGGGGAGGGAGGTCCCCAATGAGCAGTTCTTC. It yields the protein CASSEAGREVPNEQFF.

The CDR3 DNA is TGCGCCAGCAGCTTGGCCCCGGGATCCCAAGAGACCCAGTACTTC. Amino acids: CASSLAPGSQETQYF. The rearrangement links TRBV5-1 to TRBJ2-5; a possible D gene is TRBD2 (5 bases). CDR3 length: 15 amino acids. Germline assignment: CDR1 SGHRS and CDR2 YFSETQ. Trimming shortened V by 0 bases and J by 1 base, and 10 bases separated the two germline ends.

This CDR3 is CASSEVGTGQPQHF. CDR3 nucleotides: TGTGCCAGCAGTGAAGTGGGAACGGGACAGCCCCAGCATTTT. The rearrangement uses TRBV27 and TRBJ1-5; D gene uncertain. V gave up 5 bases and J gave up 7 bases, with 15 bases separating them. The CDR3 sequence is 14 residues long. Germline V gene data show CDR1 as MNHEY and CDR2 as SMNVEV (reference sequence).

The gene calls are TRBV4-1 and TRBJ1-2, with 8 positions matching TRBD1. Germline V gene data show CDR1 as MGHRA and CDR2 as YSYEKL. J was trimmed by 2 bases and V by 0 bases; bases with no gene match: 2. The CDR3 is 15 residues long. The CDR3 DNA reads TGCGCCAGCAGCCAAGAGGGACAGGAGAACTATGGCTACACCTTC. It translates to CASSQEGQENYGYTF.

This chain connects TRBV5-1 to TRBJ2-7; no reliable D call. V lost 4 bases to trimming and J lost 0 bases, with 8 bases between them. The germline V gene has CDR1 SGHRS and CDR2 YFSETQ. The CDR3 sequence is 13 residues long. The CDR3 DNA reads as TGCGCCAGCAGCCCCGAGAGCTCCTACGAGCAGTACTTC. Translating gives CASSPESSYEQYF.

The chain is built from TRBV6-1 and TRBJ1-5, with D possibly being TRBD1 (5 bases). The CDR3 loop spans 14 amino acids. CDR1 and CDR2 (germline): MNHNS, SASEGT. Trimming pared 2 bases from V and 4 bases from J, leaving 9 bases between. CDR3 nucleotides: TGTGCCAGCAGTGAACAGGGAAATAATCAGCCCCAGCATTTT. Amino acids: CASSEQGNNQPQHF.

The chain recombines TRBV7-8 with TRBJ2-1; 8 positions match TRBD2. This CDR3 region has 15 residues. Unmatched junction bases numbered 12, after V lost 5 bases and J lost 9 bases. CDR1 and CDR2 (germline): SGHVS, FQNEAQ. The CDR3 DNA follows: TGTGCCAGCAGCCCCCTACCGGGACTAGTGACTGAGCAGTTCTTC. Translation gives CASSPLPGLVTEQFF.

This chain links TRBV5-4 with TRBJ1-6; D not certain. The V end was cut by 4 bases, the J end by 14 bases, with 19 bases between. CDR1 SGHNT and CDR2 YYREEE come from the germline V gene (reference sequence). CDR3 length: 14 amino acids. The CDR3 sequence is CASSIHGRGETLHF. DNA for the CDR3: TGTGCCAGCAGCATTCATGGACGGGGAGAGACCCTCCACTTT.

V gene TRBV7-9 combines with J gene TRBJ1-1, with D maybe TRBD1 (5 bases). Germline V gives CDR1 SEHNR, CDR2 FQNEAQ (reference sequence). The CDR3 extends over 15 amino acids. The V and J ends lost 0 bases and 0 bases respectively, with 8 bases between them. CDR3 nucleotides: TGTGCCAGCAGCTTAGCGGGGGGGTTGAACACTGAAGCTTTCTTT. Protein product: CASSLAGGLNTEAFF. The complete variable domain, with remaining parts taken from reference TRBV7-9 and TRBJ1-1, reads DTGVSQNPRHKITKRGQNVTFRCDPISEHNRLYWYRQTLGQGPEFLTYFQNEAQLEKSRLLSDRFSAERPKGSFSTLEIQRTEQGDSAMYLCASSLAGGLNTEAFFGQGTRLTVV.

The chain joins TRBV19 to TRBJ2-7; 7 nucleotides align to TRBD1. Germline trimming cut 5 bases from V and 6 bases from J; bases unmatched to any gene: 10. The CDR3 runs to 14 residues. The germline V gene has CDR1 LNHDA and CDR2 SQIVND (reference sequence). The CDR3 here is CASSPQGFRLEQYF. CDR3 sequence (DNA): TGTGCCAGTAGTCCACAGGGGTTTCGGCTCGAGCAGTACTTC.

The rearrangement uses TRBV30 and TRBJ1-5; D unclear. Trimming left V 2 bases short and J 0 bases short, with 5 bases between. Germline loops: CDR1 GTSNPN, CDR2 SVGIG (reference sequence). This CDR3 region has 13 residues. The CDR3 DNA is TGTGCCTGGAGTCTAGATAGCAATCAGCCCCAGCATTTT. This encodes CAWSLDSNQPQHF.

The chain links TRBV5-1 to TRBJ2-2; possibly TRBD2 for D (6 bases). V gave up 4 bases and J gave up 6 bases, with 13 bases separating them. CDR1 is SGHRS, CDR2 YFSETQ, per germline. The CDR3 length is 14 residues. The CDR3: CASSLRLDPGELFF. CDR3 DNA sequence: TGCGCCAGCAGCCTGAGACTAGATCCCGGGGAGCTGTTTTTT.

The chain joins TRBV18 to TRBJ1-1; unclear D gene. The germline V gene has CDR1 KGHSH and CDR2 LQKENI. CDR3 length equals 14 residues. With 5 bases removed from V and 1 base from J, the gap between germline ends came to 11 bases. CDR3 nucleotides: TGTGCCAGCTCATCCCAGAGGCAGAACACTGAAGCTTTCTTT. Translated: CASSSQRQNTEAFF.

The chain uses TRBV5-8 and TRBJ1-1; TRBD1 agrees at 9 bases. This CDR3 has 15 amino acids. Germline CDR1 and CDR2: SGHTS and YDEGEE. V trimming: 3 bases; J trimming: 2 bases; junction bases outside the gene matches: 5. The CDR3 sequence is CASSSGTGPNTEAFF. CDR3 nucleotides: TGTGCCAGCAGCTCCGGGACAGGGCCAAACACTGAAGCTTTCTTT.